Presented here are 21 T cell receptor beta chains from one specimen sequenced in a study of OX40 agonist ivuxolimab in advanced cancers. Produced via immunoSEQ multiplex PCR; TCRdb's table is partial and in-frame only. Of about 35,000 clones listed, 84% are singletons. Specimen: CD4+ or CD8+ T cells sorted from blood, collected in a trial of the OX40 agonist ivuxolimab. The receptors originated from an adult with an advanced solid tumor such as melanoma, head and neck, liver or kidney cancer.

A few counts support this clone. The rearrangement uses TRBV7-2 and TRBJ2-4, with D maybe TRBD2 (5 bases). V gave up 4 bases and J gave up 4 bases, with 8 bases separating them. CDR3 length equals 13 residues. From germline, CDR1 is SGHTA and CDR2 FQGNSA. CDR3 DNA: TGTGCCAGCAGCTCGGGGAATAAAAACATTCAGTACTTC. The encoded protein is CASSSGNKNIQYF.

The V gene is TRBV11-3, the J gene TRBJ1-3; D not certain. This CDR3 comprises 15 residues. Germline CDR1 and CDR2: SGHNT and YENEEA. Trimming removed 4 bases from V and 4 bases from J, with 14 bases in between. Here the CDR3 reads CASSSRPVEGNTIYF. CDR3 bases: TGTGCCAGCAGCTCACGACCGGTGGAGGGAAACACCATATATTTT.

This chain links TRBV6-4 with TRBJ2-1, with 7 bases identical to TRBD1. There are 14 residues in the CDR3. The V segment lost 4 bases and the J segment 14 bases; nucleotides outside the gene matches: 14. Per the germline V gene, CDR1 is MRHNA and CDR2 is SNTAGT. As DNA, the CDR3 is TGTGCCAGCAGTGGCTACGACAGGGACCTTTTGAAGTTCTTC. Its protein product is CASSGYDRDLLKFF.

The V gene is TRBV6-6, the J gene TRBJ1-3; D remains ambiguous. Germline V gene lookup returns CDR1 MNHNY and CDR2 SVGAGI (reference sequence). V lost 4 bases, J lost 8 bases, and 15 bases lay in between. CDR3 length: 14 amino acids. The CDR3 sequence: CASSSRYPGDTIYF. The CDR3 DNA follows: TGTGCCAGCAGTTCTCGGTACCCCGGGGACACCATATATTTT.

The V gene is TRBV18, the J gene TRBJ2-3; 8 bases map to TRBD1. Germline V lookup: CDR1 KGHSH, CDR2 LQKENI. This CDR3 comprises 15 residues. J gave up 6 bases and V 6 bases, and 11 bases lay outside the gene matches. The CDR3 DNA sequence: TGTGCCAGCTCCCCAGACAGGGGCCAAGGGGATACGCAGTATTTT. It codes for CASSPDRGQGDTQYF.

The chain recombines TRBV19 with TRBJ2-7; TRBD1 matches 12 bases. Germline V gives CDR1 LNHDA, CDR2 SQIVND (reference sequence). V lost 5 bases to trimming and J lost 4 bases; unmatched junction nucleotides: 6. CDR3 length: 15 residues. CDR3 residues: CASSQWDRGHYEQYF. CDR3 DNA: TGTGCCAGTAGTCAGTGGGACAGGGGGCATTACGAGCAGTACTTC.

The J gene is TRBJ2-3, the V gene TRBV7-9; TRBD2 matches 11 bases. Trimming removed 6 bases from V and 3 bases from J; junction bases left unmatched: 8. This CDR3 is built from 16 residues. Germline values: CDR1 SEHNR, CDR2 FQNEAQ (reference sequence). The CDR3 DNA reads TGTGCCAGCAGGGCTCTAGCGGGAGGCGGGACAGATACGCAGTATTTT. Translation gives CASRALAGGGTDTQYF.

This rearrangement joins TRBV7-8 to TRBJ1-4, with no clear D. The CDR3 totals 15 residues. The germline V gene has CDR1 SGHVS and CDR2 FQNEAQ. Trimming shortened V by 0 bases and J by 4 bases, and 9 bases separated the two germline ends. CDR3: CASSLAGSYNEKLFF. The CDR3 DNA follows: TGTGCCAGCAGCTTAGCGGGCAGTTATAATGAAAAACTGTTTTTT.

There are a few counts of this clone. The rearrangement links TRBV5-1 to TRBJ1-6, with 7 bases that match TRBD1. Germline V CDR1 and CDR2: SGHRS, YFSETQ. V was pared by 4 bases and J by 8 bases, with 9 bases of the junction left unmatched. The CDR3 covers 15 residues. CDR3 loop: CASSPSSGGDSPLHF. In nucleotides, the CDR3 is TGCGCCAGCAGCCCCTCCTCAGGGGGGGATTCACCCCTCCACTTT.

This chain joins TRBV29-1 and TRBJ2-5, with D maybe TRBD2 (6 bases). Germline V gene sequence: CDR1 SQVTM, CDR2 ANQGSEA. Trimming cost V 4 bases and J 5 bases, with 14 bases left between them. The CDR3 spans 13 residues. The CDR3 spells CSVGGGRMETQYF. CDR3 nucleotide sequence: TGCAGCGTTGGTGGAGGGCGGATGGAGACCCAGTACTTC.

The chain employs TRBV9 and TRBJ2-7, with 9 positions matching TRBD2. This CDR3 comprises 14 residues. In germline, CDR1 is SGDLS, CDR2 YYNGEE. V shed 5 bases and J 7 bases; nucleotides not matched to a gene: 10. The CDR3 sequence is CASSGGLALKEQYF. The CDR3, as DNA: TGTGCCAGCAGTGGGGGACTAGCTCTTAAAGAGCAGTACTTC.

CDR3 protein: CASSIDRRTGISNQPQHF. The DNA of the CDR3 is TGTGCCAGTAGTATAGATCGGAGGACAGGGATAAGCAATCAGCCCCAGCATTTT. This chain uses TRBV19 with TRBJ1-5; 8 nucleotides align to TRBD1. From germline, CDR1 is LNHDA and CDR2 SQIVND (reference sequence). Trimming cost V 0 bases and J 1 base; bases outside gene matches: 8. The CDR3 contains 18 residues.

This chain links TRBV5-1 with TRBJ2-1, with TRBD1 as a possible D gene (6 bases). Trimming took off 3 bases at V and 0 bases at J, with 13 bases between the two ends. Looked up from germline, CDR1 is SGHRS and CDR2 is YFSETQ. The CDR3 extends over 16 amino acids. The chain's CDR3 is CASSWSQGRSYNEQFF. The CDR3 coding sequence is TGCGCCAGCAGCTGGAGCCAGGGGCGCTCCTACAATGAGCAGTTCTTC.

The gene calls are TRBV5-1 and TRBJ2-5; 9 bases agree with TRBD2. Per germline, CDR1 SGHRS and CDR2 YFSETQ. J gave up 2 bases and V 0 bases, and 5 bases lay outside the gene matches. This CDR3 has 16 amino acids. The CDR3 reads CASSLGSSGMQETQYF. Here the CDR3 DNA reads TGCGCCAGCAGCTTGGGATCTAGCGGGATGCAAGAGACCCAGTACTTC. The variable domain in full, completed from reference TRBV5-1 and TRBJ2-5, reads KAGVTQTPRYLIKTRGQQVTLSCSPISGHRSVSWYQQTPGQGLQFLFEYFSETQRNKGNFPGRFSGRQFSNSRSEMNVSTLELGDSALYLCASSLGSSGMQETQYFGPGTRLLVL.

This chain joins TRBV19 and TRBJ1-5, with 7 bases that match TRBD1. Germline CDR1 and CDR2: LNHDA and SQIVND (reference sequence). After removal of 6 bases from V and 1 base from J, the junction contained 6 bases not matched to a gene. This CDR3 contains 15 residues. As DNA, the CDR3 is TGTGCCAGTAGAAAAGACAGGGTAAGCAATCAGCCCCAGCATTTT. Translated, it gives CASRKDRVSNQPQHF.

CDR3 region: CASSELNTGNTGELFF. The DNA for the CDR3 is TGTGCCAGCAGTGAACTGAACACAGGAAACACCGGGGAGCTGTTTTTT. This chain connects TRBV2 to TRBJ2-2, with D possibly matching TRBD1 (5 bases). CDR1 is SNHLY and CDR2 is FYNNEI in the germline V gene. The CDR3 extends over 16 amino acids. The V and J ends lost 2 bases and 2 bases respectively, with 12 bases between them.

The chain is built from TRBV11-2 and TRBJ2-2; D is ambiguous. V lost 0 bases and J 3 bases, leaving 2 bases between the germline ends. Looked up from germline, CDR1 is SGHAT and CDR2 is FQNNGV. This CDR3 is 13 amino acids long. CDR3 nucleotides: TGTGCCAGCAGCTTAGAAGACACCGGGGAGCTGTTTTTT. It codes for CASSLEDTGELFF.

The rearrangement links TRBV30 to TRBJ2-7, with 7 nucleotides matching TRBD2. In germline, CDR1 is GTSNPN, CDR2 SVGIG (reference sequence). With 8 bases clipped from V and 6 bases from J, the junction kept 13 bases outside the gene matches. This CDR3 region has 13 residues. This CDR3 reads CALAAFIRGEQYF. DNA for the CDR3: TGTGCCCTAGCGGCCTTCATTCGGGGCGAGCAGTACTTC.

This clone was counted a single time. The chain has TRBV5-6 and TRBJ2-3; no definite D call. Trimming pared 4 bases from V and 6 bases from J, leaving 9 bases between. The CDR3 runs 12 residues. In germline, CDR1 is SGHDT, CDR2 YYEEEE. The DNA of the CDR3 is TGTGCCAGCAGCCTCTCGGTGGATACGCAGTATTTT. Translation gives CASSLSVDTQYF. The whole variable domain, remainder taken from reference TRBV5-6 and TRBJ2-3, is DAGVTQSPTHLIKTRGQQVTLRCSPKSGHDTVSWYQQALGQGPQFIFQYYEEEERQRGNFPDRFSGHQFPNYSSELNVNALLLGDSALYLCASSLSVDTQYFGPGTRLTVL.

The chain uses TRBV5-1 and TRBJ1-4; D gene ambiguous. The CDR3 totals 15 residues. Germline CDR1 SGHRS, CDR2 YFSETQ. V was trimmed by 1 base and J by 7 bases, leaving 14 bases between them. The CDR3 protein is CASSLNEAVSEKLFF. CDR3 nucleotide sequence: TGCGCCAGCAGCTTGAACGAGGCCGTAAGTGAAAAACTGTTTTTT.

DNA for the CDR3: TGCGCCAGCAGCCCAGGTGCAACTTATAATTCACCCCTCCACTTT. Translated: CASSPGATYNSPLHF. The rearrangement uses TRBV10-2 and TRBJ1-6; D gene unclear. The CDR3 length is 15 residues. V was trimmed by 6 bases and J by 4 bases, leaving 13 bases between them. Germline loops: CDR1 WSHSY, CDR2 SAAADI.